These 13 T cell receptor beta chains were sequenced from one sample in a study of Graves' ophthalmopathy and Graves' hyperthyroidism (dated by TCRdb to 2017 to 2018). The sequencing machine was an Illumina HiSeq 2000. TCR beta CDR3 regions were amplified from RNA transcripts for repertoire sequencing. A first-round RT-PCR used HTBI primers with the Qiagen OneStep RT-PCR kit, followed by a second-round multiplex PCR, size selection and purification. TCRdb cleaned the public reads at Q25 with fastp, built clones with MiXCR and kept in-frame beta chains. Rows are unified per CDR3 protein, each entry keeping the most common DNA and genes. Present in this sample are about 480,000 distinct CDR3 sequences, about an eighth of which were seen just once. The top ten clonotypes cover 9.8% of the sample. The specimen sequenced was blood. Receptors originate from a young woman with Graves' ophthalmopathy. Donor details come from another sample of the same person, matched by shared clones.

This clonotype was seen once. The rearrangement uses TRBV6-5 and TRBJ1-2; D remains ambiguous. This CDR3 has 14 residues. Trimming left V 2 bases short and J 6 bases short, with 13 bases between. Germline V gene sequence: CDR1 MNHEY, CDR2 SVGAGI. CDR3 sequence: CASSYPDLVDGYTF. CDR3 coding DNA: TGTGCCAGCAGTTACCCGGACTTGGTCGATGGCTACACCTTC.

This clonotype was recorded a few times. This chain joins TRBV7-2 and TRBJ2-7, with 7 bases lining up with TRBD2. CDR1 is SGHTA, CDR2 FQGNSA, per germline. Germline trimming cut 4 bases from V and 2 bases from J; bases unmatched to any gene: 8. This CDR3 contains 15 residues. CDR3 loop: CASSYLTGGPYEQYF. In DNA, the CDR3 is TGTGCCAGCAGCTACCTTACGGGAGGCCCCTACGAGCAGTACTTC. Combining the CDR3 with reference TRBV7-2 and TRBJ2-7 gives the whole variable domain GAGVSQSPSNKVTEKGKDVELRCDPISGHTALYWYRQSLGQGLEFLIYFQGNSAPDKSGLPSDRFSAERTGGSVSTLTIQRTQQEDSAVYLCASSYLTGGPYEQYFGPGTRLTVT.

In this sample, this clonotype turned up many times. The rearrangement joins TRBV2 to TRBJ1-1; D remains ambiguous. Trimming pared 0 bases from V and 7 bases from J, leaving 9 bases between. The CDR3 is 13 amino acids. Germline assignment: CDR1 SNHLY and CDR2 FYNNEI. CDR3 region: CASSEARTDEAFF. DNA for the CDR3: TGTGCCAGCAGTGAAGCTAGGACCGATGAAGCTTTCTTT.

This clonotype was seen many times. The chain couples TRBV6-5 to TRBJ2-7; 8 positions agree with TRBD2. CDR3 length: 15 residues. V was clipped by 0 bases and J by 1 base; unmatched bases: 2. CDR1 is MNHEY and CDR2 is SVGAGI in the germline V gene. In nucleotides, the CDR3 is TGTGCCAGCAGTTACTCGAGCGGGGGTTCCTACGAGCAGTACTTC. It yields the protein CASSYSSGGSYEQYF.

In its sample, this clonotype was seen many times. This rearrangement joins TRBV2 to TRBJ1-5; 8 bases line up with TRBD1. V was clipped by 6 bases and J by 3 bases; unmatched bases: 1. This CDR3 is built from 13 residues. Germline assignment: CDR1 SNHLY and CDR2 FYNNEI. The CDR3 spells CASRDRANQPQHF. Here the CDR3 DNA reads TGTGCCAGCAGGGACAGGGCCAATCAGCCCCAGCATTTT.

This clonotype came up a few times. The J gene is TRBJ1-3, the V gene TRBV20-1; D gene unclear. From germline, CDR1 is DFQATT and CDR2 SNEGSKA (reference sequence). Trimming cost V 5 bases and J 0 bases, with 8 bases left between them. The length of the CDR3 is 13 residues. The CDR3 here is CSAHSPSGNTIYF. The CDR3 coding sequence is TGCAGTGCTCACAGCCCCTCTGGAAACACCATATATTTT.

This clonotype was counted ten times or more. J is TRBJ2-7 and V is TRBV6-5; 8 nucleotides line up with TRBD1. This CDR3 contains 15 residues. Germline-derived CDR1 and CDR2 are MNHEY and SVGAGI. The J segment lost 2 bases and the V segment lost 7 bases, leaving 10 bases of the junction unmatched. The CDR3 region has the DNA TGTGCCAGCATGCGGCCGGGACAGGTCACCTACGAGCAGTACTTC. It yields the protein CASMRPGQVTYEQYF.

This clonotype was recorded many times. The chain joins TRBV12-3 or TRBV12-4 to TRBJ1-1; TRBD1 might be the D (5 bases). V lost 7 bases, J lost 6 bases, and 15 bases lay in between. CDR3 length: 13 amino acids. The CDR3 DNA reads TGTGCCAGCATCCTTGGTGGGGGTGCTGAAGCTTTCTTT. Translation: CASILGGGAEAFF.

Concerning this clonotype: At one end the junction does not follow the germline gene, possibly because of a read error. This chain uses TRBV4-1 with TRBJ2-4; D is uncertain. This CDR3 has 13 residues. Germline values: CDR1 MGHRA, CDR2 YSYEKL. The CDR3 DNA follows: TGCGCCAGCAGCCAAGTTGTCGGCACCGCACGGAGCTTC. As protein: CASSQVVGTARSF.

This clonotype was observed at least ten times. V gene TRBV24-1 combines with J gene TRBJ2-7; 12 bases are shared with TRBD1. Germline CDR1 reads KGHDR; CDR2 reads SFDVKD. This CDR3 comprises 14 residues. Trimming removed 4 bases from V and 5 bases from J; junction bases left unmatched: 2. The CDR3 here is CATSDGTGGNEQYF. The CDR3 nucleotides are TGTGCCACCAGTGACGGGACAGGGGGCAACGAGCAGTACTTC.

This clonotype occurred many times. The chain is built from TRBV28 and TRBJ1-5; D gene uncertain. Germline V gene data show CDR1 as MDHEN and CDR2 as SYDVKM. The CDR3 contains 16 residues. V dropped 3 bases and J dropped 0 bases, with 12 bases sitting between them. The DNA of the CDR3 is TGTGCCAGCAGTTTGTTGACGGCAGGTAGCAATCAGCCCCAGCATTTT. It translates to CASSLLTAGSNQPQHF.

This clonotype was seen ten or more times. The chain carries TRBV7-2 and TRBJ2-7; 8 bases are a match to TRBD2. The CDR3 is made up of 15 amino acids. Germline CDR1 reads SGHTA; CDR2 reads FQGNSA. J lost 6 bases, V lost 5 bases, and 12 bases had no gene match. The CDR3 region is CASSPPGTRGREQYF. CDR3 sequence (DNA): TGTGCCAGCAGCCCCCCAGGGACTAGGGGTCGCGAGCAGTACTTC.

The table lists this clonotype with many counts. This rearrangement joins TRBV12-3 or TRBV12-4 to TRBJ1-5; weak D call: TRBD1 (6 bases). The V gene lost 4 bases and the J gene lost 5 bases, with 12 bases spanning the gap. CDR3 length: 14 residues. CDR3 loop: CASSSEQGYQPQHF. The CDR3 nucleotides read TGTGCCAGCAGTTCCGAACAGGGCTATCAGCCCCAGCATTTT.